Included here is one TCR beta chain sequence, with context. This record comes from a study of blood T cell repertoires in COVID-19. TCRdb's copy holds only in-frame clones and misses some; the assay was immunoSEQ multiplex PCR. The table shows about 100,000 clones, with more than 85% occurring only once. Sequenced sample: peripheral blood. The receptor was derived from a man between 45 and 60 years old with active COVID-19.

CDR3 coding DNA: TGTGCCAGCAGTGCTTTGCCAGGCTATTGGGGGGGGAGCGGATCACAAGAGACCCAGTACTTC. Its translation: CASSALPGYWGGSGSQETQYF. The rearrangement uses TRBV2 and TRBJ2-5; 7 bases agree with TRBD2. Trimming removed 4 bases from V and 2 bases from J; junction bases left unmatched: 25. Germline CDR1 SNHLY, CDR2 FYNNEI. The CDR3 consists of 21 residues.